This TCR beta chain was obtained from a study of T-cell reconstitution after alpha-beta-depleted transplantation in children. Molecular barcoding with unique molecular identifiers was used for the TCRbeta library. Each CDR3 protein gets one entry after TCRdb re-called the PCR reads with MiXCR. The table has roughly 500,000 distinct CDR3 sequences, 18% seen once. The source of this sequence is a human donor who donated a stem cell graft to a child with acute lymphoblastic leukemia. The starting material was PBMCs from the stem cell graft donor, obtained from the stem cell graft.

The CDR3 sequence is CASSFTGTGISQPQHF. CDR3 in DNA: TGTGCCAGCAGCTTCACCGGGACAGGGATTAGTCAGCCCCAGCATTTT. This chain connects TRBV13 to TRBJ1-5; 9 bases map to TRBD1. The CDR3 loop spans 16 amino acids. Losses at the gene ends were 3 bases for V and 6 bases for J; bases not matched to a gene: 9. Germline-derived CDR1 and CDR2 are PRHDT and FYEKMQ (reference sequence).